This T cell receptor beta chain was profiled in a study of cytomegalovirus exposure and HLA in healthy donors. Use of 60 Vbeta and 13 Jbeta primers characterized the PCR. Data came from immunoSEQ multiplex PCR; TCRdb stores just in-frame clones and leaves some out. Here the sample spans more than 85,000 clones, approximately 87% being singletons. Study-wide points: Association of a missense DCLRE1C variant with TCR beta V- and J-gene trimming was reported in a later analysis. With further analysis later on, most CMV-associated TCR beta chains appeared HLA-restricted. Most TCRs appeared rarely, but some public TCRs recurred in many donors. Cytomegalovirus association was listed for 170 or so TCR beta chains.

Concerning this clone itself: As yet, its antigen is unknown.

The CDR3 length is 17 residues. Germline values: CDR1 SGDLS, CDR2 YYNGEE. The V segment lost 2 bases and the J segment 5 bases; nucleotides outside the gene matches: 8. The chain is built from TRBV9 and TRBJ2-2; 11 positions agree with TRBD1. Specimen: PBMCs. The clonotype was recovered from a man between 40 and 49 years old in good health and CMV-seronegative. The CDR3 region is CASSVDGQGAVTGELFF. CDR3 in DNA: TGTGCCAGCAGCGTGGACGGACAGGGGGCGGTTACCGGGGAGCTGTTTTTT.